The TCR beta chain described here comes from a study of cytomegalovirus exposure and HLA in healthy donors (dated by TCRdb to 2016 to 2017). Describing the broader study: According to a later analysis, one platform produced both the roughly 110 validation repertoires and the 730 or so repertoires of the first cohort. The study aimed to test whether cataloging public T cell receptors could reveal signatures of past pathogen exposure. Besides the first cohort of 550 to 750 subjects, a separate validation cohort made up of 120 different subjects was used. To predict cytomegalovirus infection status, the study combined high-throughput TCR immunosequencing, statistical association of individual TCRs with disease status, and machine learning. Study-level results and caveats: The authors suggested that the approach could potentially be extended to other disease states and immunological phenotypes. Across donors, most TCR sequences were observed very rarely, whereas some public TCRs were present in many individuals. In both the original and validation cohorts, the classifier was reported to diagnose cytomegalovirus status with high specificity and sensitivity. The study listed 170 or so TCR beta chains as associated with cytomegalovirus. Three of the identified cytomegalovirus-associated TCR beta chains were confirmed in vitro to be specific for cytomegalovirus antigens. A later analysis found that TCRs clustered in the first cohort also tended to co-occur in the 100 to 150 validation repertoires, with 94% of cluster scores above 0. The validation cohort had no HLA typing available for a later analysis, so co-occurrence within that cohort was assessed over all 120 or so repertoires.

A note on this clone: Its specific antigen is unknown. One base away there is no much larger clone; base qualities are not given.

Separate from the approximately 670-subject first cohort, the validation cohort of about 120 subjects was the group to which the donors belonged. The library was prepared using the immunoSEQ multiplex PCR assay. The source study handled its data this way. To diagnose cytomegalovirus status from the catalog of TCR beta chain sequences, a statistical classification framework was built. TCRdb carries this immuneACCESS record with in-frame sequences only. Its versions omit some clonotypes, under half of them owing to an unresolved V gene in the studies checked, with the rest unexplained. V, J and clone size were drawn from that table, and D and trimming were deduced from the DNA. Within this sample are 200,000 to 250,000 clones, with roughly 83% of them counted one time only. Of the sample, around an eighth falls within the top ten clones. As encoded in the germline V gene, CDR1 is SGHRS while CDR2 is YFSETQ. V is cut by 2 bases and J by 0 bases, and the space between the germline ends is 15 bases. The CDR3 numbers 17 residues from cysteine through phenylalanine. The entry retains the CDR3 DNA only, 51 bases that are in frame from base 1.

In this chain, TRBV5-1 is recombined with TRBJ2-1; the D gene lacks a confident call. Sequencing was carried out using PBMCs. The receptor comes from a woman between 25 and 40 years old in good health and CMV-seropositive. The nucleotide sequence reads TGCGCCAGCAGCTTCCCGACTGCCAAGAGCTCCTACAATGAGCAGTTCTTC. This is translated as CASSFPTAKSSYNEQFF.